Listed here is a single TCR beta chain. In the authors' methods: The authors estimated nucleated cell counts from reference gene primer amplification. Clones were read by immunoSEQ multiplex PCR, and TCRdb kept only the in-frame ones, dropping some. V, J and clone size are taken as reported in that table, and D and trimming were inferred from the DNA itself. This sample has about 8,400 clones, with about 86% found just once. The data derive from a study of blood T cell repertoires in COVID-19. The wider study: Specimens from acute and convalescent COVID-19 originated in the United States, Italy and Spain. T cells, B-cell-depleted T cells, or PBMCs supplied cDNA or gDNA.

Germline CDR1 and CDR2: MDHEN and SYDVKM. Deletions cut 7 bases from V and 3 bases from J, with 12 bases between. This CDR3 has 13 residues. The chain combines TRBV28 with TRBJ2-5, with TRBD1 as a possible D gene (5 bases). The sequence was collected from a man aged 55 to 70 with acute or convalescent COVID-19. Sequenced input: peripheral blood. This CDR3 reads CASKETVEETQYF. The CDR3 nucleotides are TGTGCCAGCAAGGAGACAGTTGAAGAGACCCAGTACTTC.